These 5 T cell receptor beta chains share one sample of origin, sequenced in a study of a mutant IDH1 vaccine in newly diagnosed glioma. Sequencing used immunoSEQ multiplex PCR; TCRdb keeps in-frame clones, though not all of them. The table records 80,000 to 100,000 clones, about four fifths of them present only once. Regarding time point: baseline, week 1 (first vaccination visit). Treatment reported: pre-vaccination baseline after standard-of-care therapy. Sample: PBMCs, taken from a glioma patient treated with radiotherapy, temozolomide or both. All receptors derive from a man aged 40-50 years with glioma.

V usage is TRBV7-8 and J usage is TRBJ2-7; D ambiguous. The V gene's germline CDR1 is SGHVS and CDR2 FQNEAQ. CDR3 size: 14 residues. V was trimmed by 6 bases and J by 7 bases, leaving 19 bases between them. This CDR3 reads CASSTPRPPVEQYF. DNA for the CDR3: TGTGCCAGCAGTACACCTCGCCCTCCGGTGGAGCAGTACTTC.

This rearrangement joins TRBV7-8 to TRBJ1-5; 7 positions match TRBD1. This CDR3 has 17 amino acids. Looked up from germline, CDR1 is SGHVS and CDR2 is FQNEAQ. The J segment lost 6 bases and the V segment lost 3 bases, leaving 14 bases of the junction unmatched. For the CDR3, the DNA is TGTGCCAGCAGCTTTAGCAACGGGCCCAGGGGGGGTCAGCCCCAGCATTTT. Amino acid sequence: CASSFSNGPRGGQPQHF.

The gene calls are TRBV5-1 and TRBJ2-5; D ambiguous. Germline V gene data show CDR1 as SGHRS and CDR2 as YFSETQ. This CDR3 is 15 amino acids long. The V gene lost 1 base and the J gene lost 0 bases, with 10 bases spanning the gap. CDR3 region: CASSLSPSNQETQYF. The CDR3 nucleotides read TGCGCCAGCAGCTTGAGCCCCTCTAACCAAGAGACCCAGTACTTC.

The chain recombines TRBV7-8 with TRBJ2-5; TRBD1 or TRBD2 may be the D gene (5 bases each). Trimming took off 3 bases at V and 5 bases at J, with 16 bases between the two ends. From germline, CDR1 is SGHVS and CDR2 FQNEAQ. The CDR3 runs 15 residues. The CDR3 DNA reads as TGTGCCAGCAGCTTTGGGGGTTGGGAAGCGGAGACCCAGTACTTC. This translates into CASSFGGWEAETQYF.

This sequence joins TRBV4-2 and TRBJ2-7; a weak D match, TRBD2 (6 bases). The CDR3 totals 14 residues. Trimming took off 4 bases at V and 2 bases at J, with 12 bases between the two ends. The germline V gene has CDR1 LGHNA and CDR2 YNFKEQ. Here the CDR3 DNA reads TGTGCCAGCAGCCCCCACCGGGAGACCTACGAGCAGTACTTC. Its protein product is CASSPHRETYEQYF.